The entry below gives a single TCR beta chain sequence along with its context. Treatment meaning: treatment-naive control, cytoreductive nephrectomy. Controls included a few female and eleven to twelve male donors, resected 2011 to 2014. The CDR3 extends over 14 amino acids. Germline CDR1 is MNHEY and CDR2 is SMNVEV (reference sequence). The V and J ends lost 5 bases and 7 bases respectively, with 17 bases between them. This sample is part of a study of radiation and T cells in renal cell carcinoma. Clones were read by immunoSEQ multiplex PCR, and TCRdb kept only the in-frame ones, dropping some. The sample includes around 15,000 clones, roughly three fifths of them seen just once.

The specimen comprised tumor tissue, sampled from a patient whose treatment was nephrectomy without radiotherapy. The chain is built from TRBV27 and TRBJ1-2; D is undetermined. This TCR was sampled from a man over 45 with renal cell carcinoma. CDR3 loop: CASSPQNAPGGYTF. CDR3 DNA sequence: TGTGCCAGCAGTCCCCAAAATGCCCCCGGTGGCTACACCTTC.